The clone carrying this T cell receptor (beta chain) was observed many times. Its antigen is currently unknown. The data were obtained in a study of identical twins. Looked up from germline, CDR1 is MNHEY and CDR2 is SVGAGI. Trimming left V 6 bases short and J 3 bases short, with 12 bases between. The CDR3 is 14 residues long. Via MiXCR, TCRdb re-called the 5' RACE reads, giving one row per CDR3 protein. This table holds fewer than 900,000 distinct CDR3 sequences, about 20% found once. Broader study findings: The degree of excess twin sharing was weaker in beta out-of-frame sequences.

These data are also associated with another study on T cells expressing NK-cell markers. As that study records: One of the eight sequenced donors was seronegative, whereas the other seven were HCMV-seropositive. The study found these clonotypes also leading the CD3+CD56-NKG2C+ fraction in a few donors.

This chain uses TRBV6-5 with TRBJ2-1; either TRBD1 or TRBD2 may supply D (5 bases each). The receptor's source is a woman aged 18-30 years in good health. Sequencing used PBMCs. This CDR3 is CASSLADSYNEQFF. The DNA for the CDR3 is TGTGCCAGCAGCCTAGCCGACAGCTACAATGAGCAGTTCTTC.